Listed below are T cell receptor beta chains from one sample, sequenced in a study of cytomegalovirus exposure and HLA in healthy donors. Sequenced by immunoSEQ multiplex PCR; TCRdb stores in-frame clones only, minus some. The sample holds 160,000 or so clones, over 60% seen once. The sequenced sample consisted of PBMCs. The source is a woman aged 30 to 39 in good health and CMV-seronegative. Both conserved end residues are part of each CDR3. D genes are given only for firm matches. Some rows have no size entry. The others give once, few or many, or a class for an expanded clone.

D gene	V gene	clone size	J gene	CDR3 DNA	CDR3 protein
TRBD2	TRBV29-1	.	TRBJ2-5	TGCAGCGTTTCAAGCGGGGAAGAGACCCAGTACTTC	CSVSSGEETQYF
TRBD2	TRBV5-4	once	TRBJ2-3	TGTGCCAGCAGCCCCCAAGCGGGGGGACGAGGGGATACGCAGTATTTT	CASSPQAGGRGDTQYF
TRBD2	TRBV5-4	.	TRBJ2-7	TGTGCCAGCAGCCCGGGGGGGTACTCCTACGAGCAGTACTTC	CASSPGGYSYEQYF
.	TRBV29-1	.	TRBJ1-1	TGCAGCGTTAGGAGGGGAACCATGAACACTGAAGCTTTCTTT	CSVRRGTMNTEAFF
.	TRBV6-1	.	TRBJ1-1	TGTGCCAGCAGAGGCGGGGACACTGAAGCTTTCTTT	CASRGGDTEAFF
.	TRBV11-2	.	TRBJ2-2	TGTGCCAGCAGCTCCCCGACAGGGAACACCGGGGAGCTGTTTTTT	CASSSPTGNTGELFF
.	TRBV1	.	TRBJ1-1	TGCACCAGCAGCCTCAACTTCCGGGGGAAAAACACTGAAGCTTTCTTT	CTSSLNFRGKNTEAFF
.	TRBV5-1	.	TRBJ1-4	TGCGCCAGCAGACAGGGTTCTAATGAAAAACTGTTTTTT	CASRQGSNEKLFF
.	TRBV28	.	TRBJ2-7	TGTGCCAGCAGTTTGATGGACAGCTACTACGAGCAGTACTTC	CASSLMDSYYEQYF
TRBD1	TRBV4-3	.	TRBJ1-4	TGCGCCAGCAGCCAAGAAGAGGTGCGGGACAGGAAAATTAATGAAAAACTGTTTTTT	CASSQEEVRDRKINEKLFF
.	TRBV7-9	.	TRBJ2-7	TGTGCCAGCAGTTCCCCGGTCCGGGACGAGCAGTACTTC	CASSSPVRDEQYF
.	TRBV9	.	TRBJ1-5	TGTGCCAGCAGCCTCGCGGGGGCCGGCCAGCCCCAGCATTTT	CASSLAGAGQPQHF
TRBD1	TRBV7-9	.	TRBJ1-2	TGTGCCAGCAGCTTAAAATCCGGGACAGGAATCTATGGCTACACCTTC	CASSLKSGTGIYGYTF
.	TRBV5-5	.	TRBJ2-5	TGTGCCAGCAGCTTTCTGCGGGACGGAGAGACCCAGTACTTC	CASSFLRDGETQYF
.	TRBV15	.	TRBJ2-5	TGTGCCACCAGCAGAGGCTCCCTTAAGGACAGCCAAGAGACCCAGTACTTC	CATSRGSLKDSQETQYF
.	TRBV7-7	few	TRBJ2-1	TGTGCTAGCGCCCCCTCGGGATCCCCCTACAATGAGCAGTTCTTC	CASAPSGSPYNEQFF
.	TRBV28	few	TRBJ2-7	TGTGCCAGCAGGTCGACAGAGTTCTACGAGCAGTACTTC	CASRSTEFYEQYF